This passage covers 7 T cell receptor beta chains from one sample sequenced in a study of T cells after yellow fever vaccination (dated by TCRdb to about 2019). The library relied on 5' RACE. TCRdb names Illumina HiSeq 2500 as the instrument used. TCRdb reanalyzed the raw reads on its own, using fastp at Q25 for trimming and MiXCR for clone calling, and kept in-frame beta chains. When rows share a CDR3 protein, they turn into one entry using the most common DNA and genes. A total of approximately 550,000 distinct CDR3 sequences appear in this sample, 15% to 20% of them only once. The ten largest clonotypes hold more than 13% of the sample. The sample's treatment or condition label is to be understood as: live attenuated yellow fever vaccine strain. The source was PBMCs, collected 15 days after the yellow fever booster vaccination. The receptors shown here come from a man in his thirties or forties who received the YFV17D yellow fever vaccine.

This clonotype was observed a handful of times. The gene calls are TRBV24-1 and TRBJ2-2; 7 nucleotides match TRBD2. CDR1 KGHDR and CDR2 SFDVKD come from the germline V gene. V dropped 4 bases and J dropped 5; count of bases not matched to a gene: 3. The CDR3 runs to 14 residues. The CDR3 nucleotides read TGTGCCACCAGTGAAGGTAGCGGGACCGGGGAGCTGTTTTTT. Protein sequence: CATSEGSGTGELFF.

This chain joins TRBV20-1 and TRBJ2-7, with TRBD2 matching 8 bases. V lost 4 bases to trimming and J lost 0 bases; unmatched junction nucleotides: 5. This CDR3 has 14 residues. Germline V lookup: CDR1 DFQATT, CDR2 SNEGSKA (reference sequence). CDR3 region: CSAKWSGGSYEQYF. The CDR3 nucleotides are TGCAGTGCTAAATGGAGCGGGGGCTCCTACGAGCAGTACTTC.

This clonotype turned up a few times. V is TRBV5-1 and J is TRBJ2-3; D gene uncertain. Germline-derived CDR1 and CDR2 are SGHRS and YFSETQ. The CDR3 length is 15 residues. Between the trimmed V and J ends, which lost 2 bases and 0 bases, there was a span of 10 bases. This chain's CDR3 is CASSFRQSSTDTQYF. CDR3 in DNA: TGCGCCAGCAGCTTTAGGCAGTCTAGCACAGATACGCAGTATTTT.

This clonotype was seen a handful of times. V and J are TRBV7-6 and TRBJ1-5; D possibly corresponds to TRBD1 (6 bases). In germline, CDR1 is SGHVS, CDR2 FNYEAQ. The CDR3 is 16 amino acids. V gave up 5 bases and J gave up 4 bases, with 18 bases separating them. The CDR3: CASSPVGGEFNQPQHF. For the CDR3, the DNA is TGTGCCAGCAGCCCGGTAGGGGGGGAATTTAATCAGCCCCAGCATTTT.

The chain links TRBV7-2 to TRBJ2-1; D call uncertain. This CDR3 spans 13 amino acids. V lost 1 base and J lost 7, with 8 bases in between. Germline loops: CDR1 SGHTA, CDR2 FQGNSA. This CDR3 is CASSLGPENEQFF. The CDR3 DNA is TGTGCCAGCAGCTTAGGTCCAGAGAATGAGCAGTTCTTC.

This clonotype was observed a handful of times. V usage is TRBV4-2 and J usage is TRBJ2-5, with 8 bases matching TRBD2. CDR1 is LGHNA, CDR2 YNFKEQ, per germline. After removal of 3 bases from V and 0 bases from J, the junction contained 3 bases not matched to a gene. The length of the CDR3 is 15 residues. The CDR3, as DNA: TGTGCCAGCAGCCAGTCGACTAGCGACCAAGAGACCCAGTACTTC. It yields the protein CASSQSTSDQETQYF.

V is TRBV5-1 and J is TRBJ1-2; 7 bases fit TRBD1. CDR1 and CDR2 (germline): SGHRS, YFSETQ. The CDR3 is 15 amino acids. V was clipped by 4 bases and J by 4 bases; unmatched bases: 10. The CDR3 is CASSPSETGLYGYTF. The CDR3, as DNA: TGCGCCAGCAGCCCGTCCGAGACAGGGCTCTATGGCTACACCTTC.